The 16 T cell receptor beta chains in this list originate from one sample, sequenced in a study of blood T cell repertoires in COVID-19. The data were produced by immunoSEQ multiplex PCR, yet TCRdb's version contains in-frame clones alone and is incomplete. The repertoire holds about 140,000 clones, 75% to 90% seen once, with 2% to 3% in the top ten. Sequenced sample: peripheral blood. Receptors originate from a man over 45 with active COVID-19.

This clone was seen more than once but under ten times. The J gene is TRBJ1-2, the V gene TRBV18; no reliable D call. Germline CDR1 KGHSH, CDR2 LQKENI. CDR3 size: 13 residues. V was clipped by 1 base and J by 5 bases, with 8 bases between them. The CDR3 sequence is CASSPLGEYGYTF. The CDR3 nucleotides are TGTGCCAGCTCACCACTCGGGGAGTATGGCTACACCTTC.

V usage is TRBV7-8 and J usage is TRBJ2-4, with D tentatively TRBD2 (7 bases). The CDR3 runs to 15 residues. Germline CDR1 is SGHVS and CDR2 is FQNEAQ. The V end was cut by 11 bases, the J end by 0 bases, with 17 bases between. The CDR3 protein is CAGGGPRGAKNIQYF. CDR3 sequence (DNA): TGTGCCGGGGGAGGGCCCAGGGGAGCCAAAAACATTCAGTACTTC. Full variable domain (outside the CDR3, taken from reference TRBV7-8 and TRBJ2-4): GAGVSQSPRYKVAKRGQDVALRCDPISGHVSLFWYQQALGQGPEFLTYFQNEAQLDKSGLPSDRFFAERPEGSVSTLKIQRTQQEDSAVYLCAGGGPRGAKNIQYFGAGTRLSVL.

The rearrangement joins TRBV5-6 to TRBJ2-7, with D possibly matching TRBD1 (6 bases). Trimming shortened V by 0 bases and J by 0 bases, and 13 bases separated the two germline ends. Germline lookup yields CDR1 SGHDT and CDR2 YYEEEE. CDR3 size: 16 residues. The CDR3 here is CASSLGTGRSSYEQYF. The DNA for the CDR3 is TGTGCCAGCAGCTTGGGTACAGGGCGAAGCTCCTACGAGCAGTACTTC. The variable domain in full, with the rest retrieved from reference TRBV5-6 and TRBJ2-7, is DAGVTQSPTHLIKTRGQQVTLRCSPKSGHDTVSWYQQALGQGPQFIFQYYEEEERQRGNFPDRFSGHQFPNYSSELNVNALLLGDSALYLCASSLGTGRSSYEQYFGPGTRLTVT.

This clone was recorded once. The V and J genes are TRBV12-3 or TRBV12-4 and TRBJ1-2; D unclear. V lost 2 bases and J lost 8, with 12 bases in between. The CDR3 loop spans 13 amino acids. The CDR3 DNA reads as TGTGCCAGCAGTTTATACGGGTCGTACGGCTACACCTTC. Translating gives CASSLYGSYGYTF.

This rearrangement joins TRBV2 to TRBJ2-5; tentative D call: TRBD1 (6 bases). CDR1 and CDR2 from the germline V gene are SNHLY and FYNNEI. CDR3 length: 15 residues. V was pared by 7 bases and J by 1 base, with 16 bases between. The CDR3 coding sequence is TGTGCCAGCAACGCACAGGGATCGCCCCAAGAGACCCAGTACTTC. It translates to CASNAQGSPQETQYF.

CDR3 in amino acids: CASSPTGDFGYTF. DNA of the CDR3: TGTGCCAGCAGCCCGACAGGGGACTTCGGCTACACCTTC. The chain combines TRBV6-5 with TRBJ1-2, with TRBD1 matching 8 bases. The CDR3 extends over 13 amino acids. Germline V gene sequence: CDR1 MNHEY, CDR2 SVGAGI. The junction had 8 bases not matched to a gene; V was cut back by 6 bases and J by 8 bases.

The J gene is TRBJ2-2, the V gene TRBV5-1, with TRBD2 matching over 8 bases. CDR1 and CDR2 from the germline V gene are SGHRS and YFSETQ. Trimming took 4 bases from V and 7 from J; bases not matched to a gene: 12. CDR3 length equals 16 residues. The CDR3 loop reads CASSPLGSGASGELFF. The CDR3 region has the DNA TGCGCCAGCAGCCCGCTGGGTAGCGGGGCCAGCGGGGAGCTGTTTTTT.

In nucleotides, the CDR3 is TGTGCCAGCCAGCGGGGGGGCCGGGAAAACGAGCAGTACTTC. It encodes CASQRGGRENEQYF. The J gene is TRBJ2-7, the V gene TRBV2; TRBD2 aligns across 10 bases. Germline values: CDR1 SNHLY, CDR2 FYNNEI. Germline trimming cut 8 bases from V and 5 bases from J; bases unmatched to any gene: 9. This CDR3 has 14 amino acids.

The V gene is TRBV7-9, the J gene TRBJ1-2, with D possibly being TRBD1 (5 bases). With 11 bases removed from V and 5 bases from J, the gap between germline ends came to 15 bases. This CDR3 spans 12 amino acids. The V gene's germline CDR1 is SEHNR and CDR2 FQNEAQ (reference sequence). In nucleotides, the CDR3 is TGTGCCTCGGGGGGGACTCGGTATGGCTACACCTTC. Translating it yields CASGGTRYGYTF.

The chain joins TRBV7-2 to TRBJ1-1, with TRBD1 matching 7 bases. There are 15 residues in the CDR3. J lost 3 bases, V lost 2 bases, and 6 bases had no gene match. Germline CDR1 and CDR2: SGHTA and FQGNSA. CDR3 protein: CASSLLKGGYTEAFF. The DNA of the CDR3 is TGTGCCAGCAGCTTACTAAAAGGGGGCTACACTGAAGCTTTCTTT.

This rearrangement joins TRBV6-5 to TRBJ2-1; possible D gene TRBD2, 9 bases. The CDR3 has 15 residues. With 5 bases removed from V and 8 bases from J, the gap between germline ends came to 19 bases. The germline V gene has CDR1 MNHEY and CDR2 SVGAGI. The DNA of the CDR3 is TGTGCCAGCAGTCCCAGGGGGCGCGGGAGGGATGAGCAGTTCTTC. Translating it yields CASSPRGRGRDEQFF.

This sequence joins TRBV7-2 and TRBJ2-7, with a possible D match to TRBD1 (6 bases). There are 15 residues in the CDR3. Trimming took off 5 bases at V and 2 bases at J, with 16 bases between the two ends. The germline V gene encodes CDR1 SGHTA and CDR2 FQGNSA. CDR3 nucleotide sequence: TGTGCCAGCAGCACTCCCCCTGGGGGCGCCTACGAGCAGTACTTC. Protein: CASSTPPGGAYEQYF.

The rearrangement links TRBV7-9 to TRBJ1-1, with TRBD1 matching over 9 bases. This CDR3 has 18 residues. Trimming cost V 4 bases and J 4 bases; bases outside gene matches: 16. Looked up from germline, CDR1 is SEHNR and CDR2 is FQNEAQ (reference sequence). Written as DNA, the CDR3 is TGTGCCAGCAGCTCAGGTCTGGGGACAGGGTTTTTTGGCACTGAAGCTTTCTTT. Its translation: CASSSGLGTGFFGTEAFF.

V usage is TRBV7-8 and J usage is TRBJ1-2, with 7 bases identical to TRBD1. In germline, CDR1 is SGHVS, CDR2 FQNEAQ. V shed 5 bases, J shed 8 bases, and the junction held 17 bases outside the gene matches. The CDR3 loop spans 16 amino acids. This CDR3 reads CASSPGRTGRELGYTF. The CDR3 bases are TGTGCCAGCAGCCCCGGACGGACAGGTCGAGAATTAGGCTACACCTTC.

V usage is TRBV14 and J usage is TRBJ2-1; 7 nucleotides match TRBD2. Unmatched junction bases numbered 8, after V lost 0 bases and J lost 6 bases. CDR1 SGHDN and CDR2 FVKESK come from the germline V gene. The CDR3 sequence is 16 residues long. The CDR3 region is CASSQDLGRVPNEQFF. The CDR3 DNA follows: TGTGCCAGCAGCCAAGATCTGGGGAGGGTCCCCAATGAGCAGTTCTTC.

J is TRBJ2-2 and V is TRBV9, with D unresolved. V was cut by 0 bases and J by 6 bases, with 12 bases left in between. This CDR3 region has 15 residues. Germline loops: CDR1 SGDLS, CDR2 YYNGEE. The CDR3 reads CASSVGGLRSGELFF. CDR3 sequence (DNA): TGTGCCAGCAGCGTAGGCGGTTTAAGGTCCGGGGAGCTGTTTTTT.